These 15 T cell receptor beta chains originate from one sample sequenced in a study of blood T cell repertoires in COVID-19. Sequenced by immunoSEQ multiplex PCR; TCRdb stores in-frame clones only, minus some. The repertoire holds some 260,000 clones, with about 88% as singletons. The sample comprised peripheral blood. The receptors originated from a woman aged 40 to 55 who had recovered from COVID-19.

The chain employs TRBV4-1 and TRBJ2-1, with 8 nucleotides matching TRBD1. The CDR3 is 15 residues long. V lost 3 bases and J lost 5; bases outside the gene matches: 6. Germline CDR1 and CDR2: MGHRA and YSYEKL. This chain's CDR3 is CASSQDRVTNNEQFF. The CDR3 coding sequence is TGCGCCAGCAGCCAGGACAGGGTGACCAACAATGAGCAGTTCTTC.

The CDR3 reads CASSYTMREDYGYTF. The DNA of the CDR3 is TGTGCCAGCAGTTACACCATGAGGGAGGACTATGGCTACACCTTC. The chain combines TRBV6-5 with TRBJ1-2; the D is unclear. The CDR3 extends over 15 amino acids. The V and J ends lost 2 bases and 3 bases respectively, with 13 bases between them. Germline CDR1 reads MNHEY; CDR2 reads SVGAGI.

The chain employs TRBV12-3 or TRBV12-4 and TRBJ2-7, with 7 bases identical to TRBD2. V gave up 3 bases and J gave up 1 base; unmatched junction bases: 0. The CDR3 runs 13 residues. CDR3 protein: CASSLGGSYEQYV. The DNA of the CDR3 is TGTGCCAGCAGTTTGGGAGGGTCCTACGAGCAGTACGTC.

The chain carries TRBV29-1 and TRBJ2-1; 7 bases align to TRBD1. The V and J ends lost 6 bases and 5 bases, in that order; junction bases with no gene match: 4. CDR1 SQVTM and CDR2 ANQGSEA come from the germline V gene. This CDR3 contains 12 residues. DNA for the CDR3: TGCAGCGTCAGGGGGAGAAACAATGAGCAGTTCTTC. The encoded protein is CSVRGRNNEQFF.

The rearrangement uses TRBV3-1 (or the pseudogene TRBV3-2) and TRBJ2-5; TRBD2 matches 8 bases. The CDR3 is made up of 15 amino acids. Germline CDR1 LGHDT, CDR2 YNNKEL (reference sequence). J was trimmed by 4 bases and V by 0 bases; bases with no gene match: 4. The CDR3 nucleotides read TGTGCCAGCAGCCAAGACGGGCTAGCGGGAGAGACCCAGTACTTC. This translates into CASSQDGLAGETQYF.

The chain has TRBV30 and TRBJ1-1; tentative D call: TRBD1 (5 bases). V dropped 7 bases and J dropped 6 bases, with 21 bases sitting between them. The CDR3 has 14 residues. In germline, CDR1 is GTSNPN, CDR2 SVGIG (reference sequence). The CDR3, as DNA: TGTGCCTCGCGGGGGAACTCCCCGACCGCTGAAGCTTTCTTT. The encoded protein is CASRGNSPTAEAFF.

The chain employs TRBV4-2 and TRBJ2-1, with D perhaps TRBD1 (6 bases). V was shortened by 4 bases and J by 0 bases, with 13 bases between the two germline ends. The CDR3 sequence is 16 residues long. Germline CDR1 is LGHNA and CDR2 is YNFKEQ. The CDR3 DNA is TGTGCCAGCAGCCCAGGGGACGGCAGCTCCTACAATGAGCAGTTCTTC. The encoded protein is CASSPGDGSSYNEQFF.

The chain couples TRBV4-3 to TRBJ1-2; 9 bases fit TRBD1. The germline CDR1 and CDR2 sequences are LGHNA and YSLEER. Trimming cost V 4 bases and J 5 bases; bases outside gene matches: 8. The length of the CDR3 is 15 residues. The CDR3 reads CASSLHRGQSYGYTF. CDR3 nucleotide sequence: TGCGCCAGCAGCCTCCACAGGGGGCAGAGTTATGGCTACACCTTC.

The V and J genes are TRBV10-3 and TRBJ2-6; TRBD1 matches at 7 bases. V was pared by 5 bases and J by 2 bases, with 0 bases of the junction left unmatched. From germline, CDR1 is ENHRY and CDR2 SYGVKD. The CDR3 consists of 14 residues. The CDR3 DNA reads as TGTGCCATCAGTACAGGGGCTGGGGCCAACGTCCTGACTTTC. Translation gives CAISTGAGANVLTF.

This chain connects TRBV6-5 to TRBJ2-1, with 7 bases fitting TRBD1. The CDR3 loop spans 14 amino acids. Looked up from germline, CDR1 is MNHEY and CDR2 is SVGAGI. The junction had 6 bases not matched to a gene; V was cut back by 2 bases and J by 8 bases. The CDR3 sequence is CASSYLGGPDEQFF. CDR3 DNA sequence: TGTGCCAGCAGTTACCTAGGGGGCCCCGATGAGCAGTTCTTC.

This rearrangement joins TRBV25-1 to TRBJ2-7, with a possible D match to TRBD1 (7 bases). The CDR3 is 15 amino acids. The germline CDR1 and CDR2 sequences are MGHDK and SYGVNS. The V and J ends lost 7 bases and 2 bases respectively, with 18 bases between them. The CDR3 region has the DNA TGTGCCAGCACCAAAGGGGGGACAGTCCCCTACGAGCAGTACTTC. Translated, it gives CASTKGGTVPYEQYF.

This chain connects TRBV15 to TRBJ2-1, with D possibly TRBD2 on 5 matching bases. The CDR3 contains 13 residues. Trimming cost V 5 bases and J 4 bases, with 9 bases left between them. The germline CDR1 and CDR2 sequences are LNHNV and YYDKDF (reference sequence). The CDR3 loop is CATSPQRYNEQFF. DNA for the CDR3: TGTGCCACCAGCCCCCAGCGGTACAATGAGCAGTTCTTC.

The gene calls are TRBV29-1 and TRBJ1-5; tentatively, D is TRBD1 (6 bases). From germline, CDR1 is SQVTM and CDR2 ANQGSEA. This CDR3 is 13 amino acids long. V was pared by 7 bases and J by 0 bases, with 10 bases between. The CDR3 sequence is CSAVDSSNQPQHF. The CDR3 nucleotides read TGCAGCGCCGTGGACAGTAGCAATCAGCCCCAGCATTTT.

The V and J genes are TRBV6-5 and TRBJ2-7; TRBD1 matches 9 bases. This CDR3 has 16 residues. CDR1 is MNHEY and CDR2 is SVGAGI in the germline V gene. V lost 0 bases, J lost 6 bases, and 9 bases stayed unmatched. Here the CDR3 DNA reads TGTGCCAGCAGTTACTCCGGACAGGGGCGGAATTCCGAGCAGTACTTC. It is translated as CASSYSGQGRNSEQYF.

J is TRBJ1-1 and V is TRBV7-8; D might be TRBD1 (6 bases). This CDR3 region has 15 residues. Germline-derived CDR1 and CDR2 are SGHVS and FQNEAQ. V gave up 1 base and J gave up 6 bases, with 15 bases separating them. The CDR3 coding sequence is TGTGCCAGCAGCTTAGATGGGGCTTACAGGGCTGAAGCTTTCTTT. This encodes CASSLDGAYRAEAFF.